This T cell receptor beta chain originates from a study of breast tumors, draining lymph nodes, adjacent tissues. CDR1 is SGHTS, CDR2 YDEGEE, per germline. CDR3 length: 10 residues. The V and J ends lost 4 bases and 5 bases respectively, with 3 bases between them. MiXCR, applied by TCRdb to the multiplex PCR reads, yields one record per CDR3 protein. This table has tens of thousands of distinct CDR3 sequences, 45% to 60% appearing once. On this clonotype itself: What it recognizes is unknown.

Study-wide findings and caveats: Tumor TCR diversity was below lymph nodes but above nontumor tissue. Findings are consistent with lymph node origin and intratumoral expansion of most tumor T cells. Tumor and nontumor repertoires were significantly more similar in luminal-like than in basal-like breast cancer.

The chain is built from TRBV5-8 and TRBJ1-2; no clear D. Sequenced sample: breast tumor tissue. The receptor was derived from a female donor with breast cancer. Some clones in this sample may be carry-over from other donors' samples. The CDR3 here is CASSLYGYTF. The CDR3 DNA reads TGTGCCAGCAGCCTTTATGGCTACACCTTC.